The present T cell receptor beta chain was sequenced within a study of regulatory T cells in long-lasting Graves disease. Study-wide results and limits: It was in persistent disease that TRBV28, TRBJ1-2 and TRBJ2-5 were favored. Among the persistent patients, thousands of public clonotypes were shared, more than the approximately 1,000 shared among new patients.

This clonotype was detected many times. Its antigen is currently unknown. To make TCR beta libraries, researchers used iRepertoire HTBI primers and Arm-PCR of CDR3 regions. MiXCR was run by TCRdb on the multiplex PCR reads, yielding one entry per CDR3 protein. The sample has about half a million distinct CDR3 sequences, about 20% seen once. Germline V gene lookup returns CDR1 MDHEN and CDR2 SYDVKM. This CDR3 comprises 15 residues. Deletions cut 4 bases from V and 0 bases from J, with 13 bases between. Documented time point: persistent/refractory GD, antithyroid drugs over 5 years with positive TRAb. The TCR library was made from RNA extracted from PBMCs. Peripheral blood, nine milliliters of it, was drawn into EDTA tubes.

The material sequenced was peripheral blood mononuclear cells (PBMCs), taken when the disease was refractory, from a patient treated with antithyroid drugs. The clonotype originates from a female donor with Graves disease. The chain employs TRBV28 and TRBJ2-7; D is perhaps TRBD2 (6 bases). The CDR3 loop reads CASSWRDGSSYEQYF. CDR3 nucleotide sequence: TGTGCCAGCAGTTGGCGGGACGGAAGCTCCTACGAGCAGTACTTC. Full variable domain (missing parts from reference TRBV28 and TRBJ2-7): DVKVTQSSRYLVKRTGEKVFLECVQDMDHENMFWYRQDPGLGLRLIYFSYDVKMKEKGDIPEGYSVSREKKERFSLILESASTNQTSMYLCASSWRDGSSYEQYFGPGTRLTVT.